The source of this T cell receptor (beta chain) is a study of T cell clones after liver transplantation. Trimming pared 0 bases from V and 13 bases from J, leaving 15 bases between. CDR3 length equals 13 residues. Per germline, CDR1 MNHEY and CDR2 SVGAGI. Clones were sequenced by immunoSEQ multiplex PCR, and TCRdb holds only the in-frame ones, with some missing. The table lists 75,000 to 100,000 clones, 82% of them singletons, with about 0.52% in the top ten. Here the sequenced sample was CD4+ T cells from blood, taken 46 months after liver transplant. J is TRBJ2-5 and V is TRBV6-5; D is undetermined. This clonotype originated in a human patient who received a liver transplant. Some T cells may have come from the graft donor. CDR3 amino acids: CASSYSGQNRWYF. The CDR3 DNA sequence: TGTGCCAGCAGTTACTCGGGCCAAAACCGATGGTACTTC.